Detailed here is one TCR beta chain. V was shortened by 3 bases and J by 8 bases, with 22 bases between the two germline ends. The CDR3 spans 17 residues. Germline-derived CDR1 and CDR2 are LNHDA and SQIVND (reference sequence). This entry comes from a study of PD-1 blockade in mismatch repair-deficient tumors. Some clones are missing from TCRdb's copy, which holds only in-frame ones; the method was immunoSEQ multiplex PCR. The sample shows 120,000 or so clones, approximately 86% of them seen only once. The sample consisted of peripheral blood, taken 44 weeks after starting pembrolizumab. This sequence was found in an adult with mismatch repair-deficient cancer. The rearrangement links TRBV19 to TRBJ1-4; D is undetermined. CDR3 amino acids: CASSMGVLGLLQEKLFF. Here the CDR3 DNA reads TGTGCCAGTAGTATGGGCGTGCTCGGCCTCCTTCAGGAAAAACTGTTTTTT.